This T cell receptor beta chain derives from a study of CD8+ T cells in alopecia areata. Overall study context: The duration of tofacitinib was 6 to 18 months, with 6 months off drug afterward.

As the sequencing template, cDNA was produced by extracting RNA and reverse transcribing it. Some clones are missing from TCRdb's copy, which holds only in-frame ones; the method was immunoSEQ multiplex PCR. The sample shows roughly 200,000 clones, 53% of them seen only once. CDR1 and CDR2 from the germline V gene are SGHDN and FVKESK. The ends were cut back, 1 base at V and 4 bases at J, with 10 bases in the middle. This CDR3 is 14 amino acids long. Findings and limits, study-wide: Both scalp clonality and the expanded CD8+ clones among the top 100 showed a significant decrease with tofacitinib.

Treatment of the sample: oral pan-JAK inhibitor, 5-10 mg twice daily. This clone was seen more than once but under ten times. The antigen remains unidentified. This receptor was taken from a human donor with alopecia areata. The chain employs TRBV14 and TRBJ1-2; D call uncertain. This material consisted of CD8+ T cells sorted from blood, taken at week 24, from a patient treated with tofacitinib. The CDR3 here is CASSQGAGAYGYTF. DNA for the CDR3: TGTGCCAGCAGCCAAGGGGCAGGTGCCTATGGCTACACCTTC.